One sample yielded the 11 T cell receptor beta chains listed below, sequenced in a study of blood T cell repertoires in COVID-19. The data were produced by immunoSEQ multiplex PCR, yet TCRdb's version contains in-frame clones alone and is incomplete. The sample holds around 130,000 clones, roughly 83% seen once. The sample consisted of peripheral blood. The receptor set was obtained from a woman aged 50 to 65 with acute or convalescent COVID-19.

The chain combines TRBV5-5 with TRBJ1-6; 7 bases match TRBD1. The J segment lost 10 bases and the V segment lost 1 base, leaving 8 bases of the junction unmatched. The CDR3 is made up of 15 amino acids. Per the germline V gene, CDR1 is SGHKS and CDR2 is YYEKEE (reference sequence). The CDR3 DNA is TGTGCCAGCAGCTTGCCCGCAGGGGGGTTCTCACCCCTCCACTTT. Protein: CASSLPAGGFSPLHF.

This clone was recorded a few times. The V call is TRBV2, the J call TRBJ1-3, with unresolved D. V was shortened by 2 bases and J by 0 bases, with 8 bases between the two germline ends. This CDR3 is built from 15 residues. The germline CDR1 and CDR2 sequences are SNHLY and FYNNEI. DNA of the CDR3: TGTGCCAGCAGTGAAACGGGTATCTCTGGAAACACCATATATTTT. Its translation: CASSETGISGNTIYF.

The J gene is TRBJ1-5, the V gene TRBV19; 9 bases line up with TRBD1. The CDR3 totals 18 residues. The J segment lost 0 bases and the V segment lost 0 bases, leaving 6 bases of the junction unmatched. CDR1 LNHDA and CDR2 SQIVND come from the germline V gene (reference sequence). The DNA of the CDR3 is TGTGCCAGTAGTATAGATCAGGGACAGGGATTTAGCAATCAGCCCCAGCATTTT. It encodes CASSIDQGQGFSNQPQHF.

The chain has TRBV19 and TRBJ2-5; 8 bases are a match to TRBD2. V trimming: 3 bases; J trimming: 4 bases; junction bases outside the gene matches: 7. This CDR3 is built from 15 residues. Germline-derived CDR1 and CDR2 are LNHDA and SQIVND (reference sequence). The CDR3 is CASSITGTRGETQYF. CDR3 bases: TGTGCCAGTAGTATTACCGGGACTAGAGGAGAGACCCAGTACTTC.

The genes are TRBV19 and TRBJ2-1; 9 bases agree with TRBD2. With 6 bases clipped from V and 8 bases from J, the junction kept 11 bases outside the gene matches. This CDR3 is built from 15 residues. CDR1 and CDR2 (germline): LNHDA, SQIVND (reference sequence). The CDR3 reads CASSLRGGGIYEQFF. The CDR3 coding sequence is TGTGCCAGTAGCCTCCGCGGGGGGGGCATTTATGAGCAGTTCTTC.

The sample holds a few counts of this clone. The chain recombines TRBV3-1 (or the pseudogene TRBV3-2) with TRBJ1-1, with 10 bases that match TRBD1. V lost 3 bases and J lost 8; bases outside the gene matches: 12. This CDR3 contains 16 residues. The germline CDR1 and CDR2 sequences are LGHDT and YNNKEL (reference sequence). CDR3 nucleotides: TGTGCCAGCAGCCAGGGCTTCGACAGGGGGCTTTCGGAAGCTTTCTTT. Its translation: CASSQGFDRGLSEAFF.

The chain links TRBV6-4 to TRBJ1-1; 9 positions match TRBD1. CDR3 size: 15 residues. Germline V gives CDR1 MRHNA, CDR2 SNTAGT. The trim removed 4 bases at V and 2 bases at J, leaving 5 bases unmatched. The CDR3 DNA reads as TGTGCCAGCAGTGTTACAGGGGGCACTAACACTGAAGCTTTCTTT. Residues: CASSVTGGTNTEAFF.

The CDR3 nucleotides are TGCGCCAGCAGCCCCCTCTCCTTCGGCAGGGGCACTGAAGCTTTCTTT. Encoded protein: CASSPLSFGRGTEAFF. The V and J genes are TRBV4-1 and TRBJ1-1; perhaps TRBD1 as D (6 bases). Germline V CDR1 and CDR2: MGHRA, YSYEKL. Trimming cost V 4 bases and J 4 bases, with 19 bases left between them. This CDR3 contains 16 residues.

CDR3 sequence (DNA): TGCGCCAGCAGCGGGACTAGCGGGGAGCAGTACTTC. This codes for CASSGTSGEQYF. The gene calls are TRBV5-1 and TRBJ2-7; TRBD2 matches 12 bases. V dropped 4 bases and J dropped 7; count of bases not matched to a gene: 0. The germline CDR1 and CDR2 sequences are SGHRS and YFSETQ. The CDR3 spans 12 residues.

This clone was seen a single time. The chain has TRBV3-1 (or the pseudogene TRBV3-2) and TRBJ1-2; no reliable D call. Trimming cost V 4 bases and J 6 bases, with 9 bases left between them. The CDR3 sequence is 12 residues long. CDR1 and CDR2 from the germline V gene are LGHDT and YNNKEL (reference sequence). CDR3 loop: CASSRLRDGYTF. DNA of the CDR3: TGTGCCAGCAGCCGACTGAGGGATGGCTACACCTTC.

The rearrangement links TRBV25-1 to TRBJ1-1; D is perhaps TRBD1 (6 bases). Germline V gene data show CDR1 as MGHDK and CDR2 as SYGVNS. The CDR3 consists of 11 residues. V lost 10 bases to trimming and J lost 7 bases, with 13 bases between them. CDR3 sequence reads: CATLDRFEAFF. The CDR3, as DNA: TGTGCCACCCTGGACAGATTTGAAGCTTTCTTT.